The 9 T cell receptor beta chains below all came from one sample that was sequenced in a study of vaccination and CD4 T cells after COVID-19. Their antigen targets remain unknown. Described treatment: approximately 9-day PBMC culture with coronavirus spike peptide pools or control peptides (ViraFEST assay). Researchers used the Oncomine TCR Beta short-read assay to sequence DNA from cultured CD4+ T cells. TCRdb reanalysed the PCR reads using MiXCR and keeps one entry per CDR3 protein. Of about 18,000 distinct CDR3 sequences listed, about 39% are singletons. This material consisted of CD4+ T cells from blood, cultured in vitro, taken after SARS-CoV-2 vaccination. The origin of the receptors is a human donor who had recovered from COVID-19.

The chain has TRBV6-2 or TRBV6-3 and TRBJ1-1, with D possibly matching TRBD1 (6 bases). V was shortened by 6 bases and J by 0 bases, with 17 bases between the two germline ends. This CDR3 spans 16 amino acids. Germline V gene sequence: CDR1 MNHEY, CDR2 SVGEGT. This chain's CDR3 is CASSPVKGQMNTEAFF. CDR3 sequence (DNA): TGTGCCAGCAGCCCCGTAAAGGGACAAATGAACACTGAAGCTTTCTTT.

A few counts support this clonotype. The chain links TRBV19 to TRBJ2-2; D may be TRBD1 (7 bases). The CDR3 sequence is 13 residues long. Germline V gene sequence: CDR1 LNHDA, CDR2 SQIVND (reference sequence). The V end was cut by 7 bases, the J end by 4 bases, with 10 bases between. The CDR3 DNA reads TGTGCCAGTACGCAGGGGGGCACCGGGGAGCTGTTTTTT. The encoded protein is CASTQGGTGELFF.

This chain joins TRBV9 and TRBJ1-1; D ambiguous. The V gene lost 1 base and the J gene lost 0 bases, with 7 bases spanning the gap. Germline V gene lookup returns CDR1 SGDLS and CDR2 YYNGEE. This CDR3 has 14 amino acids. DNA for the CDR3: TGTGCCAGCAGCGTACTCTCGATGAACACTGAAGCTTTCTTT. Translating it yields CASSVLSMNTEAFF.

The V and J genes are TRBV4-1 and TRBJ2-1, with TRBD2 identical over 11 bases. Germline V gene sequence: CDR1 MGHRA, CDR2 YSYEKL. Losses at the gene ends were 4 bases for V and 1 base for J; bases not matched to a gene: 6. This CDR3 comprises 17 residues. CDR3 sequence reads: CASSPFTSGSSYNEQFF. For the CDR3, the DNA is TGCGCCAGCAGCCCCTTTACTAGCGGGAGTTCCTACAATGAGCAGTTCTTC.

Regarding this clonotype: An end of the junction does not agree with germline; a read error may underlie this. This chain joins TRBV6-5 and TRBJ2-4; the match to TRBD1 covers 8 bases. This CDR3 region has 14 residues. Germline CDR1 MNHEY, CDR2 SVGAGI. The CDR3: CASSYLAGGDLTGF. CDR3 DNA sequence: TGTGCCAGCAGTTACTTAGCAGGGGGCGATCTCACTGGGTTC.

The chain couples TRBV12-3 or TRBV12-4 to TRBJ2-2, with D unclear. The CDR3 covers 12 residues. V lost 6 bases and J 4 bases, leaving 6 bases between the germline ends. CDR3 amino acids: CASSLVTGELFF. The CDR3 DNA sequence: TGTGCCAGCAGCCTAGTCACCGGGGAGCTGTTTTTT.

This chain joins TRBV10-3 and TRBJ2-5; the D is unclear. Looked up from germline, CDR1 is ENHRY and CDR2 is SYGVKD. The CDR3 sequence is 13 residues long. Trimming removed 3 bases from V and 5 bases from J, with 10 bases in between. The CDR3 region has the DNA TGTGCCATCAGTGATGTGGTTCCGGAGACCCAGTACTTC. It yields the protein CAISDVVPETQYF.

In its sample, this clonotype was seen a few times. The V call is TRBV5-1, the J call TRBJ1-1; no firm D call. The CDR3 length is 14 residues. Looked up from germline, CDR1 is SGHRS and CDR2 is YFSETQ. Trimming removed 0 bases at V and 4 bases at J, with 10 bases between. The CDR3 reads CASSLDGFGTEAFF. The DNA of the CDR3 is TGCGCCAGCAGCTTGGACGGGTTCGGCACTGAAGCTTTCTTT.

This clonotype appeared a single time. J is TRBJ2-3 and V is TRBV2, with 7 bases matching TRBD2. This CDR3 comprises 15 residues. Germline-derived CDR1 and CDR2 are SNHLY and FYNNEI. V shed 4 bases and J 9 bases; nucleotides not matched to a gene: 13. CDR3 in amino acids: CASSAGTTFGVTQYF. CDR3 DNA sequence: TGTGCCAGCAGTGCCGGGACTACCTTTGGGGTGACGCAGTATTTT.